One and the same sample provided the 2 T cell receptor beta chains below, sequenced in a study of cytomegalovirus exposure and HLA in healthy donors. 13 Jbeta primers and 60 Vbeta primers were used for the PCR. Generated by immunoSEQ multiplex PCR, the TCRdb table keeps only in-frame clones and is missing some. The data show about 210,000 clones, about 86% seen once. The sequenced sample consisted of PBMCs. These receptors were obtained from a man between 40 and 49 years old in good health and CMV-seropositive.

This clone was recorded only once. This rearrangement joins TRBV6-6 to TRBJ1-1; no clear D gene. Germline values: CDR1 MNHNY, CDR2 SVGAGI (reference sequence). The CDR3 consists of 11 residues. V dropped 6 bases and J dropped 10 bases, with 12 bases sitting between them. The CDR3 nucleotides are TGTGCCAGCAGAGCAGCGGACGGAGCTTTCTTT. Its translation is CASRAADGAFF.

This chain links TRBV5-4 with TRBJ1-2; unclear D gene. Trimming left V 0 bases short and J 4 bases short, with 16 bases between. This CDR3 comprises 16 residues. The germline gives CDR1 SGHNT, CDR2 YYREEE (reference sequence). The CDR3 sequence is CASSLATDSGPYGYTF. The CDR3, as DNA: TGTGCCAGCAGCTTGGCCACGGACTCAGGCCCCTATGGCTACACCTTC.